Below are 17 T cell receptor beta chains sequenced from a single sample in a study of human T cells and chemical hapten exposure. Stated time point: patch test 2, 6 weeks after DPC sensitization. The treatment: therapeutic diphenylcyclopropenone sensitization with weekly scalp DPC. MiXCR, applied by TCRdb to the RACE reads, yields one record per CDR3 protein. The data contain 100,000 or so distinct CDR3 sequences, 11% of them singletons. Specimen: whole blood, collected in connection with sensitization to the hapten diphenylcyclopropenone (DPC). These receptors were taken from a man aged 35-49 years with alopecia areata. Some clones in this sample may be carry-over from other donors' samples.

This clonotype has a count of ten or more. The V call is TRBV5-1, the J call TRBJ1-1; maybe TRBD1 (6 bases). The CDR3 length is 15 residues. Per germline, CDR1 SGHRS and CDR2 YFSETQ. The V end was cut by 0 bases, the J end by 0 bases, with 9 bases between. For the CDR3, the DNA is TGCGCCAGCAGCTTGGACGGACAGATGAACACTGAAGCTTTCTTT. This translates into CASSLDGQMNTEAFF.

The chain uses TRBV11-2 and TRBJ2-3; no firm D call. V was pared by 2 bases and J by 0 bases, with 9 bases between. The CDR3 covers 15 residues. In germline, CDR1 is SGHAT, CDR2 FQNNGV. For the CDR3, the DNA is TGTGCCAGCAGCTTAACGGCGACAAGCACAGATACGCAGTATTTT. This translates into CASSLTATSTDTQYF.

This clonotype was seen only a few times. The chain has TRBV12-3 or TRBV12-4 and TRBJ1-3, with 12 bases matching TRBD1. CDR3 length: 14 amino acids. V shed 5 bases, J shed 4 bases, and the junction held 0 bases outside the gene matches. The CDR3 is CASSGTGGGNTIYF. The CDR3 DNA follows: TGTGCCAGCAGTGGGACAGGGGGCGGAAACACCATATATTTT.

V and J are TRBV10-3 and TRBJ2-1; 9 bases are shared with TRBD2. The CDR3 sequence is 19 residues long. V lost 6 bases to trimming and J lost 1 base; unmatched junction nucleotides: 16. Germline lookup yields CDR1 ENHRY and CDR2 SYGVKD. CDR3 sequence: CAIRTRLGAGGPSYNEQFF. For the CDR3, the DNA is TGTGCCATCAGGACTCGACTTGGGGCGGGAGGGCCGTCCTACAATGAGCAGTTCTTC.

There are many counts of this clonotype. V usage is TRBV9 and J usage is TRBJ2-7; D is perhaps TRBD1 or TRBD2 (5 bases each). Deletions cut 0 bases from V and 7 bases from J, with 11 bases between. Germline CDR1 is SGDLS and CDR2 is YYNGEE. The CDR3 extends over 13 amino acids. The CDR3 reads CASSVGRWGEQYF. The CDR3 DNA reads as TGTGCCAGCAGCGTAGGGAGGTGGGGGGAGCAGTACTTC.

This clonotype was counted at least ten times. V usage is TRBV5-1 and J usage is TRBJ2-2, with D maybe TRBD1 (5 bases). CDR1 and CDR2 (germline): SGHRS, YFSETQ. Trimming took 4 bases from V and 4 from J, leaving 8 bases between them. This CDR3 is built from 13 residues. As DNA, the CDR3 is TGCGCCAGCAGCGTGACAGCCACCGGGGAGCTGTTTTTT. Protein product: CASSVTATGELFF.

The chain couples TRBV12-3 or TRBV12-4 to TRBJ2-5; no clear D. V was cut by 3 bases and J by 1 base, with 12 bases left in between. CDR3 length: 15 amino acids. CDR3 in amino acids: CASSFPTPGQETQYF. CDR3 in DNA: TGTGCCAGCAGTTTCCCAACTCCAGGCCAAGAGACCCAGTACTTC.

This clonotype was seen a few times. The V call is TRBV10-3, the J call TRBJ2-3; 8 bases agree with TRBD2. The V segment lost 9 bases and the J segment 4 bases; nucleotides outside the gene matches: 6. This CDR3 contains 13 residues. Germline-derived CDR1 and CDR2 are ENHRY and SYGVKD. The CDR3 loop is CAIRTSLADTQYF. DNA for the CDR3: TGTGCCATAAGGACTAGCTTGGCAGATACGCAGTATTTT.

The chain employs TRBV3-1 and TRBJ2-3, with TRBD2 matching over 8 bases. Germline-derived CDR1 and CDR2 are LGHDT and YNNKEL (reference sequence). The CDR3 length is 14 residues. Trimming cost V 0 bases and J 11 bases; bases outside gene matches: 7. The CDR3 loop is CASSQDKGLGMQYF. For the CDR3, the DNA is TGTGCCAGCAGCCAAGATAAGGGACTAGGAATGCAGTATTTT.

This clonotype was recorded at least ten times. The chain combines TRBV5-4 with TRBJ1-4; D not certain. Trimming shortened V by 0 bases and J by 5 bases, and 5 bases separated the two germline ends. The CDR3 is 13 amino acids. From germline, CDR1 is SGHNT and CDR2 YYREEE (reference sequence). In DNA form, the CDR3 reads TGTGCCAGCAGCTTGGCCGTCAATGAAAAACTGTTTTTT. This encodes CASSLAVNEKLFF.

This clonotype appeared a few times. CDR3 DNA: TGTGCAAGTCGCTACTCCGGGACAGGGGGTACTAACTATGGCTACACCTTC. As protein: CASRYSGTGGTNYGYTF. V gene TRBV12-2 combines with J gene TRBJ1-2; the D call of TRBD1 is as the table states it, not checked on the DNA. TRBV12-2 is a pseudogene locus. The CDR3 is 17 residues long.

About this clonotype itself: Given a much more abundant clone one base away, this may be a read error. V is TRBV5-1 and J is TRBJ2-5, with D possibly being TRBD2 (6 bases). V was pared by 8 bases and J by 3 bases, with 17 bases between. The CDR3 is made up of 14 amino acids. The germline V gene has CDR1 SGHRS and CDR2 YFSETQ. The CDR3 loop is CARSPTTGEETQYF. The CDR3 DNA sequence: TGCGCCAGAAGCCCGACGACGGGGGAAGAGACCCAGTACTTC. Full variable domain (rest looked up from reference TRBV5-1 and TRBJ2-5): KAGVTQTPRYLIKTRGQQVTLSCSPISGHRSVSWYQQTPGQGLQFLFEYFSETQRNKGNFPGRFSGRQFSNSRSEMNVSTLELGDSALYLCARSPTTGEETQYFGPGTRLLVL.

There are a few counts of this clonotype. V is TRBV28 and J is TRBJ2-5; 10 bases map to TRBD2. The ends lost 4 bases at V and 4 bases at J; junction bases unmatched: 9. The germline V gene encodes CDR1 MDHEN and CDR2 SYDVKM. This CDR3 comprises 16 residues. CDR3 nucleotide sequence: TGTGCCAGCAGTTCTAACCTAGCGGGAGTTTCAGAGACCCAGTACTTC. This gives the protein CASSSNLAGVSETQYF.

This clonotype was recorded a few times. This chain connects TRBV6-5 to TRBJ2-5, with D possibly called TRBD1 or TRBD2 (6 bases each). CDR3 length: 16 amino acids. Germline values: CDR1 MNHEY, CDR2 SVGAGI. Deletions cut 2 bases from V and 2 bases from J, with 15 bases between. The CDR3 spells CASSYRSGAGQETQYF. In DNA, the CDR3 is TGTGCCAGCAGTTACCGCTCGGGGGCTGGGCAAGAGACCCAGTACTTC.

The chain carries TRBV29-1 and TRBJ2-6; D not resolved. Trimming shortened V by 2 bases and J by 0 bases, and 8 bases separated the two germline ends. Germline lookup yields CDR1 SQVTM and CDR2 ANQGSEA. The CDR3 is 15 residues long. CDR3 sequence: CSVETLRSGANVLTF. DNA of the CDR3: TGCAGCGTTGAAACTCTTCGCTCTGGGGCCAACGTCCTGACTTTC.

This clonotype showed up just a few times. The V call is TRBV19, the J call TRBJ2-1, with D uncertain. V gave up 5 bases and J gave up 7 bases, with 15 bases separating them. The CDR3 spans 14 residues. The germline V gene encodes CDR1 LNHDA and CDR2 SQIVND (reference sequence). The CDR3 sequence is CASSPRAAVNEQFF. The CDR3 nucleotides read TGTGCCAGTAGTCCCCGGGCTGCCGTGAATGAGCAGTTCTTC.

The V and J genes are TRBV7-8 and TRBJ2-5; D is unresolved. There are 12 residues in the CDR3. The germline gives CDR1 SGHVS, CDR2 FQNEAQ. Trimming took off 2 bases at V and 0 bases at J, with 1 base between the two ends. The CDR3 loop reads CASSLHQETQYF. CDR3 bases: TGTGCCAGCAGCTTACACCAAGAGACCCAGTACTTC. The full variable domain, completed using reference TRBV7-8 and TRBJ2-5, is GAGVSQSPRYKVAKRGQDVALRCDPISGHVSLFWYQQALGQGPEFLTYFQNEAQLDKSGLPSDRFFAERPEGSVSTLKIQRTQQEDSAVYLCASSLHQETQYFGPGTRLLVL.